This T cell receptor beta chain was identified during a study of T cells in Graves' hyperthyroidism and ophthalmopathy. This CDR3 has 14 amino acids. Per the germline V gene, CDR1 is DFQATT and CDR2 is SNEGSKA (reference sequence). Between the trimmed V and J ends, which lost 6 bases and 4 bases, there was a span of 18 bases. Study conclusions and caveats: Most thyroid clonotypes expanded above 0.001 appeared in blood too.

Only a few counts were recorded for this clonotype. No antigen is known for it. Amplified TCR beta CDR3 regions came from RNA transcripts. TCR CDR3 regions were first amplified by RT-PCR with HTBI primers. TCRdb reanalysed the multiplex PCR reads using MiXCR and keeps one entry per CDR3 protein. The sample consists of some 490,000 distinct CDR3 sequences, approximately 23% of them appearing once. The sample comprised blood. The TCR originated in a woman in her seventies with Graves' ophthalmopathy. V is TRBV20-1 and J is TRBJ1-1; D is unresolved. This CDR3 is CSAPKEIMATEAFF. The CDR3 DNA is TGCAGTGCCCCCAAAGAGATTATGGCCACTGAAGCTTTCTTT.